This is a list of T cell receptor beta chains from one sample in a study of OX40 agonist ivuxolimab in advanced cancers. This table comes from immunoSEQ multiplex PCR, and its TCRdb copy is limited to in-frame clones, with some not included. Of fewer than 110,000 clones in the sample, approximately 89% are singletons; the top ten hold 1.2%. The specimen comprised CD4+ or CD8+ T cells sorted from blood, sampled in a trial of the OX40 agonist ivuxolimab. The origin of the receptors is an adult with an advanced solid tumor such as melanoma, head and neck, liver or kidney cancer. The CDR3 runs from the conserved cysteine through the conserved F or W. A D gene is named only where the DNA matches it firmly. Where a row states a size, it is once, few, many or the class of an expanded clone; other rows omit it.

j_gene,d_gene,abundance,v_gene,CDR3aa,CDR3nt
TRBJ2-5,NA,NA,TRBV5-1,CASSLQSGLYQETQYF,TGCGCCAGCAGCTTGCAAAGCGGGTTATACCAAGAGACCCAGTACTTC
TRBJ2-1,TRBD1,NA,TRBV7-2,CASSLARTGPNEQFF,TGTGCCAGCAGCTTAGCACGGACAGGGCCCAATGAGCAGTTCTTC
TRBJ2-2,TRBD2,once,TRBV7-2,CASSRPLAGTNTGELFF,TGTGCCAGCAGCCGACCCCTAGCGGGCACGAACACCGGGGAGCTGTTTTTT
TRBJ1-5,TRBD1,NA,TRBV2,CASSGTGSNQPQHF,TGTGCCAGCAGTGGGACAGGTAGCAATCAGCCCCAGCATTTT
TRBJ2-1,NA,NA,TRBV18,CASSPRGRGDGGEQFF,TGTGCCAGCTCACCAAGAGGGCGGGGAGATGGTGGTGAGCAGTTCTTC
TRBJ1-2,NA,NA,TRBV30,CAWSAGRIDGYTF,TGTGCCTGGAGTGCAGGGCGCATCGATGGCTACACCTTC
TRBJ2-3,NA,once,TRBV5-1,CASSLGELSTDTQYF,TGCGCCAGCAGCTTGGGGGAACTTAGCACAGATACGCAGTATTTT
TRBJ1-3,TRBD1,NA,TRBV2,CASSEPTGGGNTIYF,TGTGCCAGCAGCGAACCGACAGGGGGTGGAAACACCATATATTTT
TRBJ2-3,NA,NA,TRBV5-1,CASSLPGGEGGDTQYF,TGCGCCAGCAGCTTACCGGGAGGAGAAGGGGGAGATACGCAGTATTTT
TRBJ2-7,NA,NA,TRBV7-9,CASSSHEGPVKYF,TGTGCCAGCAGCTCCCATGAGGGCCCGGTGAAGTACTTC
TRBJ1-4,NA,NA,TRBV6-5,CASSYGRAREKLFF,TGTGCCAGCAGTTACGGAAGGGCCAGGGAAAAACTGTTTTTT
TRBJ2-5,NA,NA,TRBV5-1,CASSSTGKETQYF,TGCGCCAGCAGCTCGACTGGGAAAGAGACCCAGTACTTC
TRBJ1-4,NA,NA,TRBV6-1,CASRESLGAAEKLFF,TGTGCCAGCCGTGAGTCCTTGGGGGCGGCTGAAAAACTGTTTTTT
TRBJ1-3,NA,NA,TRBV5-6,CASSLDLGEVGNTIYF,TGTGCCAGCAGCTTGGACTTGGGGGAGGTAGGAAACACCATATATTTT
TRBJ2-3,NA,NA,TRBV2,CASTKGKGTDTQYF,TGTGCCAGCACCAAAGGGAAGGGCACAGATACGCAGTATTTT
TRBJ2-7,TRBD1,once,TRBV5-1,CASSLDWTGSYEQYF,TGCGCCAGCAGCTTGGATTGGACAGGGTCCTACGAGCAGTACTTC
TRBJ1-3,NA,NA,TRBV10-3,CAISEAVSPSGNTIYF,TGTGCCATCAGTGAGGCGGTCTCTCCCTCGGGAAACACCATATATTTT
TRBJ2-3,NA,NA,TRBV11-3,CASSPGVVSSTDTQYF,TGTGCCAGCAGCCCCGGGGTCGTCTCTAGCACAGATACGCAGTATTTT
TRBJ1-4,NA,NA,TRBV11-2,CASSGGTLFF,TGTGCCAGCAGTGGGGGGACACTGTTTTTT
TRBJ2-5,NA,NA,TRBV7-8,CASSWGSLQETQYF,TGTGCCAGCAGCTGGGGGTCCCTCCAAGAGACCCAGTACTTC
TRBJ2-2,NA,NA,TRBV11-3,CASSRGGSTGELFF,TGTGCCAGCAGTAGGGGGGGCAGCACCGGGGAGCTGTTTTTT
TRBJ2-2,TRBD1,NA,TRBV5-1,CASSSGQGAAGELFF,TGCGCCAGCAGCTCTGGACAGGGGGCGGCCGGGGAGCTGTTTTTT
TRBJ2-7,NA,NA,TRBV28,CASIKSGSSYEQYF,TGTGCCAGCATTAAATCAGGTAGCTCCTACGAGCAGTACTTC
TRBJ1-1,NA,NA,TRBV7-9,CASSLYTNTEAFF,TGTGCCAGCAGCTTATACACGAACACTGAAGCTTTCTTT
TRBJ2-2,NA,once,TRBV21-1,CASSKIPRPTVSTGELFF,TGTGCCAGCAGCAAAATCCCCCGCCCTACAGTGTCCACCGGGGAGCTGTTTTTT
TRBJ2-2,NA,NA,TRBV5-1,CASSLELTNTGELFF,TGCGCCAGCAGCTTGGAATTGACTAACACCGGGGAGCTGTTTTTT
TRBJ1-5,TRBD1,NA,TRBV6-5,CASSWTGGNQPQHF,TGTGCCAGCAGTTGGACAGGTGGCAATCAGCCCCAGCATTTT
TRBJ2-1,TRBD1,NA,TRBV7-9,CASSQDRGQYNEQFF,TGTGCCAGCAGCCAGGACAGGGGACAATACAATGAGCAGTTCTTC
TRBJ2-3,NA,NA,TRBV5-5,CASSTQQRRATDTQYF,TGTGCCAGCAGCACCCAGCAAAGGAGGGCCACAGATACGCAGTATTTT
TRBJ1-3,NA,NA,TRBV6-5,CASSNRAGNTIYF,TGTGCCAGCAGTAACAGGGCTGGAAACACCATATATTTT
TRBJ1-2,TRBD1,NA,TRBV5-4,CASSPPGQGGYTF,TGTGCCAGCAGCCCCCCGGGACAGGGAGGCTACACCTTC
TRBJ2-1,NA,NA,TRBV29-1,CSVTLDSHEQFF,TGCAGCGTTACACTGGACAGCCATGAGCAGTTCTTC
TRBJ2-1,TRBD2,NA,TRBV2,CASNKLAGASYNEQFF,TGTGCCAGCAATAAACTAGCGGGAGCTTCCTACAATGAGCAGTTCTTC
TRBJ2-6,NA,NA,TRBV6-6,CASSPQRSGANVLTF,TGTGCCAGCAGTCCTCAGCGCTCTGGGGCCAACGTCCTGACTTTC
TRBJ1-1,NA,NA,TRBV5-1,CASSSPPETEAFF,TGCGCCAGCAGCTCCCCCCCAGAGACTGAAGCTTTCTTT
TRBJ2-5,NA,NA,TRBV11-3,CASSPGRSLETQYF,TGTGCCAGCAGCCCAGGACGGAGTCTGGAGACCCAGTACTTC
TRBJ2-3,TRBD2,once,TRBV6-4,CASSDSTSGSFGDTQYF,TGTGCCAGCAGTGACTCGACTAGCGGGAGTTTTGGAGATACGCAGTATTTT
TRBJ2-1,NA,NA,TRBV10-1,CASSEGLVYNEQFF,TGCGCCAGCAGTGAGGGCCTTGTGTACAATGAGCAGTTCTTC
TRBJ1-2,NA,NA,TRBV11-2,CASSPGAGTDYGYTF,TGTGCCAGCAGCCCCGGTGCCGGGACGGACTATGGCTACACCTTC
TRBJ1-1,NA,NA,TRBV5-5,CASSLWRGTEAFF,TGTGCCAGCAGCTTGTGGAGGGGCACTGAAGCTTTCTTT
TRBJ2-7,TRBD2,once,TRBV7-8,CASSLATSGRNEQYF,TGTGCCAGCAGCTTAGCTACTAGCGGGAGGAACGAGCAGTACTTC
TRBJ2-2,NA,NA,TRBV29-1,CSVEDLSRANTGELFF,TGCAGCGTTGAAGATCTTTCCAGAGCGAACACCGGGGAGCTGTTTTTT
TRBJ2-7,NA,NA,TRBV27,CASSSIHRASYEQYF,TGTGCCAGCAGTTCTATACACAGGGCTTCCTACGAGCAGTACTTC
TRBJ1-5,TRBD1,NA,TRBV5-8,CASSQQGYINQPQHF,TGTGCCAGCAGCCAACAGGGGTACATCAATCAGCCCCAGCATTTT
TRBJ2-6,NA,NA,TRBV28,CASSSPGGANVLTF,TGTGCCAGCAGTTCCCCCGGTGGGGCCAACGTCCTGACTTTC
TRBJ2-7,NA,NA,TRBV28,CASSLGGSYEQYF,TGTGCCAGCAGTTTAGGGGGGTCCTACGAGCAGTACTTC
TRBJ2-4,NA,few,TRBV5-1,CASSPGTPGDIQYF,TGCGCCAGCAGCCCCGGGACCCCCGGCGACATTCAGTACTTC
TRBJ2-1,NA,NA,TRBV7-2,CASSLGWGQGIIF,NA
TRBJ2-6,NA,NA,TRBV28,CAALSSGANVLTF,TGTGCCGCTCTGTCCTCAGGGGCCAACGTCCTGACTTTC
TRBJ2-7,TRBD2,NA,TRBV28,CASSSRTSGRLYEQYF,TGTGCCAGCAGTTCCCGGACTAGCGGGAGATTATACGAGCAGTACTTC
TRBJ1-1,NA,NA,TRBV19,CASSIGQVNTEAFF,TGTGCCAGTAGTATTGGTCAGGTGAACACTGAAGCTTTCTTT
TRBJ2-1,TRBD1,NA,TRBV9,CASSAGQPYNEQFF,TGTGCCAGCAGCGCGGGACAGCCGTACAATGAGCAGTTCTTC